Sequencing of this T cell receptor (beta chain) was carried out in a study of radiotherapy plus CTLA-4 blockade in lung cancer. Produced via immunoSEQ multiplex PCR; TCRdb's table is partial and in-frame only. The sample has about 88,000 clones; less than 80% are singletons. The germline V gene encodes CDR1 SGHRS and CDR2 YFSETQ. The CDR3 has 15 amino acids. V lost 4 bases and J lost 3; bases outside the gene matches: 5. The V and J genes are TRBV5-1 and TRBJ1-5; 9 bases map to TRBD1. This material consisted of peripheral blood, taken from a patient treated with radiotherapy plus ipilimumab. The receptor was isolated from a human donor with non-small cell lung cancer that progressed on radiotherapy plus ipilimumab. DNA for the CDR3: TGCGCCAGCAGCGAGGGACAGGGAGCCAATCAGCCCCAGCATTTT. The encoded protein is CASSEGQGANQPQHF.